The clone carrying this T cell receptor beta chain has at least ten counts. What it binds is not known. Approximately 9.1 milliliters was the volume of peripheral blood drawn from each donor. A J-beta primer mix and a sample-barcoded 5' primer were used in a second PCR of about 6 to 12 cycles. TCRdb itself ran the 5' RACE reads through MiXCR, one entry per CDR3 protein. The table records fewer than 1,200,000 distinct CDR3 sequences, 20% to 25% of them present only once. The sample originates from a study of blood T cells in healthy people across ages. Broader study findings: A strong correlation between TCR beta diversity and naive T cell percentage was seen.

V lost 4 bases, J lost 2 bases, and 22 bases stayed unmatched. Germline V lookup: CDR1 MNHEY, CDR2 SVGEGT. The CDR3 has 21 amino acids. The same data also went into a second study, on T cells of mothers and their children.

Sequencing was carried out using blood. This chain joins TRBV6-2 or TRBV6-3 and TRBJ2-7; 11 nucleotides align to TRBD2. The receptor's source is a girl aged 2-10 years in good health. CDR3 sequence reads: CASSSTTVGLAGGLVPYEQYF. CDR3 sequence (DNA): TGTGCCAGCAGTTCAACAACGGTGGGGCTAGCGGGGGGCCTGGTCCCCTACGAGCAGTACTTC.